This TCR beta chain was recorded in a study of neoadjuvant anti-PD-1 for oral cavity cancer. Patients had newly diagnosed, untreated stage II-IVA oral cavity squamous cell carcinoma. V lost 5 bases and J lost 1; bases outside the gene matches: 17. This CDR3 is 18 amino acids long. CDR1 and CDR2 (germline): PRHDT, FYEKMQ (reference sequence). Clones were read by immunoSEQ multiplex PCR, and TCRdb kept only the in-frame ones, dropping some. The table shows 72,000 or so clones, with around four fifths occurring only once. Sample: PBMCs, taken before nivolumab (anti-PD-1) treatment. J is TRBJ2-7 and V is TRBV13; 7 nucleotides agree with TRBD2. The TCR was taken from a person between 35 and 79 years old with oral cavity squamous cell carcinoma. The CDR3: CASSPRGMGGRMSYEQYF. CDR3 bases: TGTGCCAGCAGCCCGCGAGGGATGGGCGGGAGAATGTCCTACGAGCAGTACTTC.